The sequence of this TCR beta chain was determined in a study of cytomegalovirus exposure and HLA in healthy donors. Primers included in the PCR were 60 Vbeta and 13 Jbeta primers. Sequencing used immunoSEQ multiplex PCR; TCRdb keeps in-frame clones, though not all of them. The sample lists about 200,000 clones, roughly 13% occurring once. This clone has only a few counts. Sequencing was performed on PBMCs. This TCR derives from a man aged 45-65 years in good health and CMV-seropositive.

CDR3 sequence: CASSQEASTGYTF. In nucleotides, the CDR3 is TGTGCCAGCAGCCAAGAGGCCAGTACTGGCTACACCTTC. The chain carries TRBV4-2 and TRBJ1-2, with D hard to call. CDR1 LGHNA and CDR2 YNFKEQ come from the germline V gene. The V end lost 0 bases, the J end lost 7 bases, and 9 bases lay between the germline ends. CDR3 length: 13 residues.